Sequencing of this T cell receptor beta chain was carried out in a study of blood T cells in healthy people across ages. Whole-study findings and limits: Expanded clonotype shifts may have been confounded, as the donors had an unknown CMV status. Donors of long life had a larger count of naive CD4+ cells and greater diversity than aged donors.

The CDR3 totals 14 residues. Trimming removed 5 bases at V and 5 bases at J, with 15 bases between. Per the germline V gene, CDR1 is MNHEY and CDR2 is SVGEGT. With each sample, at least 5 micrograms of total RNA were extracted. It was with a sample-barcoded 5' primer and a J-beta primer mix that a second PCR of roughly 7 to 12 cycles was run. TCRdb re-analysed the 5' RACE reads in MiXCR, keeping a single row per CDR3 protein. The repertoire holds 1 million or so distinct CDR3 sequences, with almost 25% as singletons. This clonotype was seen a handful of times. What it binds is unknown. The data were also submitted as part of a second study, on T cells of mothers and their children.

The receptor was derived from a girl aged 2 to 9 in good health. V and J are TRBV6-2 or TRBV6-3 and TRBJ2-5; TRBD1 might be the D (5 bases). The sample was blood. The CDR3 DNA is TGTGCCAGCAGTACCGACAGTTTCGGGGAGACCCAGTACTTC. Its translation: CASSTDSFGETQYF.